This T cell receptor beta chain was sequenced during a study of blood T cell repertoires in COVID-19. This clone was detected a few times. V lost 10 bases and J 1 base, leaving 14 bases between the germline ends. The CDR3 length is 14 residues. Germline CDR1 reads SNHLY; CDR2 reads FYNNEI. Sequenced by immunoSEQ multiplex PCR; TCRdb stores in-frame clones only, minus some. This sample has 190,000 or so clones, with approximately 80% found just once. The sequencing input was peripheral blood. The chain carries TRBV2 and TRBJ1-5; D unclear. This clonotype was sampled from a human donor with acute or convalescent COVID-19. The donor label of this sample is uncertain. The CDR3 DNA reads TGTGCCACCTCACAGTCCCGGAGCAATCAGCCCCAGCATTTT. Its protein product is CATSQSRSNQPQHF.